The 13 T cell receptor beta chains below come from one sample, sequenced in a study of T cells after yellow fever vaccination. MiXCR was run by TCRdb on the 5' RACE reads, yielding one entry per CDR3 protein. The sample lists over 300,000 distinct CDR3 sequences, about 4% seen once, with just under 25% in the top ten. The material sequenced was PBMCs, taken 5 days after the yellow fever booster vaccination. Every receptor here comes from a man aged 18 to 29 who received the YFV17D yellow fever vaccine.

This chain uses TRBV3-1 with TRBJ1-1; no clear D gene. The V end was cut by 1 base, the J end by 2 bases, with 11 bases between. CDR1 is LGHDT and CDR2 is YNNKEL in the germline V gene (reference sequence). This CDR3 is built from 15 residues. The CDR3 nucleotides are TGTGCCAGCAGCCAAGTTGACACACCAAACACTGAAGCTTTCTTT. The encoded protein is CASSQVDTPNTEAFF. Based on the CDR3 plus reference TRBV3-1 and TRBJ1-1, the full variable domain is DTAVSQTPKYLVTQMGNDKSIKCEQNLGHDTMYWYKQDSKKFLKIMFSYNNKELIINETVPNRFSPKSPDKAHLNLHINSLELGDSAVYFCASSQVDTPNTEAFFGQGTRLTVV.

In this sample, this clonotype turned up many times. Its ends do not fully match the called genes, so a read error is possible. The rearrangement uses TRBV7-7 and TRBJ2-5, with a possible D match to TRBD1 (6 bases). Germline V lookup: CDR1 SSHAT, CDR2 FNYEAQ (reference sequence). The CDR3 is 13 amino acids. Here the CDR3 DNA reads TGTGCTAGCAGCCTGGGGGCGCGAGAGACCCAGTACTTC. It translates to CASSLGARETQYF.

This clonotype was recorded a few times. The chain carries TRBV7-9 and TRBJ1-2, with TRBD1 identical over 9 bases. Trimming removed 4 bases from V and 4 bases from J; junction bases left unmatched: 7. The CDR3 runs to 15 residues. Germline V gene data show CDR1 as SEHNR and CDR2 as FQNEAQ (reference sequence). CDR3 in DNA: TGTGCCAGCAGCTGGGGGACAGGGACAAGCTATGGCTACACCTTC. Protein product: CASSWGTGTSYGYTF. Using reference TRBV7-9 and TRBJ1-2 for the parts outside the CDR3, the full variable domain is DTGVSQNPRHKITKRGQNVTFRCDPISEHNRLYWYRQTLGQGPEFLTYFQNEAQLEKSRLLSDRFSAERPKGSFSTLEIQRTEQGDSAMYLCASSWGTGTSYGYTFGSGTRLTVV.

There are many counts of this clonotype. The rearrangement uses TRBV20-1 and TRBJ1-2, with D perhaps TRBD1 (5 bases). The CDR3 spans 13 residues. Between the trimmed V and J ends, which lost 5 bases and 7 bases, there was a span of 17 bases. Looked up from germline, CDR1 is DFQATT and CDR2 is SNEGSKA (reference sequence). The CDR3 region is CSARSQGDVGYTF. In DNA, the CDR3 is TGCAGTGCTCGGTCCCAAGGGGATGTTGGCTACACCTTC.

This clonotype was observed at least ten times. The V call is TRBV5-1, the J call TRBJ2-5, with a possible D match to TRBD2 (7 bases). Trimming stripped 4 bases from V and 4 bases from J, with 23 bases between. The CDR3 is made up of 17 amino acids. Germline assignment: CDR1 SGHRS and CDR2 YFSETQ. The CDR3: CASSPGGMSGAGETQYF. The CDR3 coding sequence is TGCGCCAGCAGCCCGGGGGGTATGTCAGGGGCCGGAGAGACCCAGTACTTC.

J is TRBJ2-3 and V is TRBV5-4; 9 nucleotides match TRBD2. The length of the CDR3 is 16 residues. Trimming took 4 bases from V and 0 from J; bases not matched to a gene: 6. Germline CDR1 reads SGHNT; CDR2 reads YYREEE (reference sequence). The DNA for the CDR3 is TGTGCCAGCAGCCTCGGGACTAGCCTGAGCACAGATACGCAGTATTTT. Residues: CASSLGTSLSTDTQYF.

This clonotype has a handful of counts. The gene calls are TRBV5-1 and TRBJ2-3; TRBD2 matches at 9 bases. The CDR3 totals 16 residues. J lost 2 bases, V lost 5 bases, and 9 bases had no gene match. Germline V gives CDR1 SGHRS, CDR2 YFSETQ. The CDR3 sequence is CASRKVSGGYTDTQYF. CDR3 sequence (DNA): TGCGCCAGCAGAAAAGTCAGCGGGGGGTACACAGATACGCAGTATTTT. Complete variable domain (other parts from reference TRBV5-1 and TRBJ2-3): KAGVTQTPRYLIKTRGQQVTLSCSPISGHRSVSWYQQTPGQGLQFLFEYFSETQRNKGNFPGRFSGRQFSNSRSEMNVSTLELGDSALYLCASRKVSGGYTDTQYFGPGTRLTVL.

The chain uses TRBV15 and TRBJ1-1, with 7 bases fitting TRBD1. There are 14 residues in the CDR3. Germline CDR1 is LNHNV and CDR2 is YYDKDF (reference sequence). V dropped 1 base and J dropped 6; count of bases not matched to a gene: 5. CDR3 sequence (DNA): TGTGCCACCAGCAGAGGACAGGGTCTCGCTGAAGCTTTCTTT. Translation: CATSRGQGLAEAFF. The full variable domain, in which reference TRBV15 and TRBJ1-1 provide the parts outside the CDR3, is DAMVIQNPRYQVTQFGKPVTLSCSQTLNHNVMYWYQQKSSQAPKLLFHYYDKDFNNEADTPDNFQSRRPNTSFCFLDIRSPGLGDTAMYLCATSRGQGLAEAFFGQGTRLTVV.

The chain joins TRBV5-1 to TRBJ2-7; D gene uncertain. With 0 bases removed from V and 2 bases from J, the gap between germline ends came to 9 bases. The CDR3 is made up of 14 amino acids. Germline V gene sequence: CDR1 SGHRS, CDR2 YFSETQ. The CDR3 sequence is CASSLEGQTYEQYF. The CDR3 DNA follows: TGCGCCAGCAGCTTGGAAGGGCAGACCTACGAGCAGTACTTC.

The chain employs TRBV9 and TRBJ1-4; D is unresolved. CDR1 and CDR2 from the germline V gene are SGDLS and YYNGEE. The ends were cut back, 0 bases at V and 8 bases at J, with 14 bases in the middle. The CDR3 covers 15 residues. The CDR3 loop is CASSVDSGRGEKLFF. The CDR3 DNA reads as TGTGCCAGCAGCGTAGATAGTGGGCGAGGGGAAAAACTGTTTTTT.

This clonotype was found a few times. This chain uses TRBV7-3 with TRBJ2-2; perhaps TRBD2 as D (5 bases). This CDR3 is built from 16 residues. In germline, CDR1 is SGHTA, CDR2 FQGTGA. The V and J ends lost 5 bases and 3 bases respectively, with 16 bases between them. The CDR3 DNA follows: TGTGCCAGCAGCCCCATGGGCGGGCGCTACACCGGGGAGCTGTTTTTT. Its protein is CASSPMGGRYTGELFF.

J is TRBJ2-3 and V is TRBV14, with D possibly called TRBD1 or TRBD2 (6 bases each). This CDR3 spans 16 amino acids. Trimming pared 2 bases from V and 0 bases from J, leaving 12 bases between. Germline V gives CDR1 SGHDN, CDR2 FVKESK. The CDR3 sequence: CASSQFGGTSTDTQYF. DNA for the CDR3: TGTGCCAGCAGCCAATTCGGGGGCACTAGCACAGATACGCAGTATTTT.

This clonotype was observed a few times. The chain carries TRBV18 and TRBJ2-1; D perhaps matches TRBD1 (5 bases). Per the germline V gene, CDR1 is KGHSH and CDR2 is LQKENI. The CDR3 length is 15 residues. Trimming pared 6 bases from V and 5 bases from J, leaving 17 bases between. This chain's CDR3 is CASSPGLGTNNEQFF. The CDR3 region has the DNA TGTGCCAGCTCTCCAGGGCTCGGTACTAACAATGAGCAGTTCTTC.